The 22 T cell receptor beta chains in this list originate from one sample, sequenced in a study of blood T cell repertoires in COVID-19 (dated by TCRdb to 2019 to 2021). Libraries came from the immunoSEQ multiplex PCR assay. TCRdb holds this immuneACCESS table with in-frame rearrangements only. Some clones are missing; in checked studies, unresolved V genes explain under half, and the rest has no known cause. The table for this sample lists about 19,000 clones; almost 85% of them were counted only once. Around 59% of the sample goes to the ten largest clones. The sample consisted of peripheral blood. The receptor source for this set is a man older than 75 with acute or convalescent COVID-19.

The V gene is TRBV27, the J gene TRBJ2-7; 7 positions match TRBD1. The CDR3 has 13 residues. V lost 6 bases, J lost 5 bases, and 7 bases stayed unmatched. Germline CDR1 MNHEY, CDR2 SMNVEV (reference sequence). The CDR3 DNA is TGTGCCAGCAGGGACAGGAAGGTCCACGAGCAGTACTTC. This codes for CASRDRKVHEQYF.

This clone has only a few counts. DNA for the CDR3: TGCGCCAGCAGCCTCCGTATAGGGGATTCACCCCTCCACTTT. The encoded protein is CASSLRIGDSPLHF. This chain uses TRBV4-1 with TRBJ1-6; TRBD1 is a possible D gene (5 bases). Trimming took 4 bases from V and 8 from J, leaving 12 bases between them. The CDR3 spans 14 residues. The V gene's germline CDR1 is MGHRA and CDR2 YSYEKL.

The V gene is TRBV7-2, the J gene TRBJ2-5; TRBD1 matches 9 bases. After removal of 6 bases from V and 6 bases from J, the junction contained 5 bases not matched to a gene. Looked up from germline, CDR1 is SGHTA and CDR2 is FQGNSA. The CDR3 spans 13 residues. CDR3 region: CASSHGTGKTQYF. The CDR3 DNA is TGTGCCAGCAGTCACGGGACAGGGAAGACCCAGTACTTC.

J is TRBJ1-5 and V is TRBV3-1 (or the pseudogene TRBV3-2); unclear D gene. CDR3 length: 16 amino acids. V was clipped by 0 bases and J by 4 bases, with 13 bases between them. Germline CDR1 and CDR2: LGHDT and YNNKEL (reference sequence). The CDR3 DNA reads as TGTGCCAGCAGCCAAGAACCCGGGGTCAAAAATCAGCCCCAGCATTTT. Translated, it gives CASSQEPGVKNQPQHF.

This clone has just one count. The chain joins TRBV28 to TRBJ1-2; D may be TRBD1 (6 bases). The CDR3 runs to 12 residues. CDR1 is MDHEN and CDR2 is SYDVKM in the germline V gene. V was cut by 7 bases and J by 4 bases, with 10 bases left in between. The CDR3 nucleotides read TGTGCCAGCAAGGGGGGGTTCTATGGCTACACCTTC. It is translated as CASKGGFYGYTF.

This clone was observed a single time. DNA for the CDR3: TGTGCCAGCAGCTCACAAGCAACTAATGAAAAACTGTTTTTT. It yields the protein CASSSQATNEKLFF. The chain links TRBV7-9 to TRBJ1-4, with D uncertain. The CDR3 is made up of 14 amino acids. V shed 4 bases and J shed 0 bases, with 6 bases lying between them. Germline V gene data show CDR1 as SEHNR and CDR2 as FQNEAQ (reference sequence).

The V and J genes are TRBV5-6 and TRBJ2-4; D call uncertain. Germline values: CDR1 SGHDT, CDR2 YYEEEE. This CDR3 comprises 13 residues. The ends were cut back, 5 bases at V and 0 bases at J, with 6 bases in the middle. CDR3 sequence: CASRRIAKNIQYF. The CDR3 region has the DNA TGTGCCAGCAGGCGGATAGCCAAAAACATTCAGTACTTC.

This clone was picked up one time. The rearrangement joins TRBV28 to TRBJ1-4; D is perhaps TRBD1 (6 bases). Trimming took 8 bases from V and 1 from J, leaving 8 bases between them. CDR3 length: 13 residues. CDR1 is MDHEN, CDR2 SYDVKM, per germline. CDR3 DNA: TGTGCCAGCCTGGACAGAACTAATGAAAAACTGTTTTTT. This translates into CASLDRTNEKLFF.

This chain uses TRBV29-1 with TRBJ2-1, with 11 bases fitting TRBD2. The V gene end was trimmed by 6 bases and the J gene end by 3 bases; junction bases not matched to a gene: 1. The CDR3 contains 13 residues. Germline loops: CDR1 SQVTM, CDR2 ANQGSEA. The CDR3 loop reads CSVGLADYNEQFF. The CDR3 DNA reads as TGCAGCGTGGGACTAGCGGACTACAATGAGCAGTTCTTC.

The genes are TRBV9 and TRBJ1-3; 11 nucleotides align to TRBD1. The CDR3 contains 18 residues. Germline V CDR1 and CDR2: SGDLS, YYNGEE. J was trimmed by 0 bases and V by 2 bases; bases with no gene match: 7. Written as DNA, the CDR3 is TGTGCCAGCAGCGTCTCCGGGACAGGGGGTCTCTCTGGAAACACCATATATTTT. It codes for CASSVSGTGGLSGNTIYF.

V and J are TRBV7-8 and TRBJ1-5; tentative D call: TRBD1 (5 bases). Looked up from germline, CDR1 is SGHVS and CDR2 is FQNEAQ. V shed 2 bases and J shed 0 bases, with 23 bases lying between them. The CDR3 runs to 20 residues. The CDR3 spells CASSLYPMASRGYSNQPQHF. The CDR3 DNA is TGTGCCAGCAGCTTATACCCGATGGCTTCTAGGGGTTATAGCAATCAGCCCCAGCATTTT.

The chain is built from TRBV5-5 and TRBJ1-1, with TRBD1 identical over 7 bases. There are 14 residues in the CDR3. CDR1 is SGHKS, CDR2 YYEKEE, per germline (reference sequence). Trimming at V came to 3 bases and at J to 2 bases, leaving 4 bases not matched to a gene. CDR3 coding DNA: TGTGCCAGCAGCTCCAGGACAGGCAACACTGAAGCTTTCTTT. Its translation: CASSSRTGNTEAFF.

The chain links TRBV30 to TRBJ1-5; the match to TRBD1 covers 9 bases. Germline-derived CDR1 and CDR2 are GTSNPN and SVGIG (reference sequence). The CDR3 is 13 residues long. The trim removed 5 bases at V and 4 bases at J, leaving 3 bases unmatched. CDR3 sequence (DNA): TGTGCCTGGGGGGGACAGGGTAATCAGCCCCAGCATTTT. Amino acids: CAWGGQGNQPQHF.

This clone was detected only a few times. One end of the junction fails to match germline, which may point to a read error. CDR3: CASKGTVNSPLHF. CDR3 DNA: TGTGCCAGCAAGGGGACAGTCAATTCGCCCCTCCACTTT. This rearrangement joins TRBV6-5 to TRBJ1-6, with TRBD1 matching over 7 bases. CDR3 length equals 13 residues. CDR1 is MNHEY and CDR2 is SVGAGI in the germline V gene.

This chain uses TRBV3-1 (or the pseudogene TRBV3-2) with TRBJ2-1, with D hard to call. Germline-derived CDR1 and CDR2 are LGHDT and YNNKEL (reference sequence). Deletions cut 5 bases from V and 8 bases from J, with 10 bases between. The CDR3 is 12 residues long. In DNA form, the CDR3 reads TGTGCCAGCAGCGAACTATGGGATGAGCAGTTCTTC. Its translation: CASSELWDEQFF.

The table lists this clone with a few counts. The rearrangement uses TRBV10-3 and TRBJ1-6; D uncertain. V gave up 3 bases and J gave up 12 bases, with 9 bases separating them. In germline, CDR1 is ENHRY, CDR2 SYGVKD. The CDR3 consists of 12 residues. The CDR3 reads CAISDTQLPLHF. In nucleotides, the CDR3 is TGTGCCATCAGTGATACGCAGTTACCCCTCCACTTT.

CDR3 loop: CASSDSSLSGYTF. CDR3 DNA: TGTGCCAGCAGCGACAGTAGTCTTTCTGGCTACACCTTC. The chain combines TRBV6-5 with TRBJ1-2; possibly TRBD1 for D (5 bases). The CDR3 totals 13 residues. The germline V and J ends were trimmed by 6 bases and 7 bases, with 15 bases remaining between them. Germline CDR1 reads MNHEY; CDR2 reads SVGAGI.

The gene calls are TRBV7-2 and TRBJ2-7; weak D call: TRBD1 (6 bases). The CDR3 is 15 residues long. Germline values: CDR1 SGHTA, CDR2 FQGNSA. The V end lost 1 base, the J end lost 6 bases, and 16 bases lay between the germline ends. DNA of the CDR3: TGTGCCAGCAGCTTAGATGGGGGCTTGGGGCGCGAGCAGTACTTC. Translating gives CASSLDGGLGREQYF.

The CDR3 DNA reads as TGTGCCGTACGTAGGGGTAGCACAGATACGCAGTATTTT. As protein: CAVRRGSTDTQYF. The J gene is TRBJ2-3, the V gene TRBV6-5, with D possibly being TRBD1 (5 bases). V shed 11 bases and J shed 0 bases, with 12 bases lying between them. There are 13 residues in the CDR3. Per germline, CDR1 MNHEY and CDR2 SVGAGI.

This chain links TRBV6-6 with TRBJ2-3; D uncertain. V was pared by 3 bases and J by 0 bases, with 10 bases between. Germline V gives CDR1 MNHNY, CDR2 SVGAGI (reference sequence). The CDR3 is made up of 15 amino acids. In DNA form, the CDR3 reads TGTGCCAGCAGTTATGGCGGAACTAGCACAGATACGCAGTATTTT. The encoded protein is CASSYGGTSTDTQYF.

The CDR3 sequence is CASSPNRGSTGELFF. CDR3 coding DNA: TGTGCCAGCAGTCCCAACAGGGGAAGCACCGGGGAGCTGTTTTTT. The V call is TRBV7-2, the J call TRBJ2-2, with 7 bases identical to TRBD1. The CDR3 spans 15 residues. Germline V CDR1 and CDR2: SGHTA, FQGNSA. Trimming cost V 6 bases and J 4 bases; bases outside gene matches: 8.

The chain combines TRBV6-6 with TRBJ2-5, with a weak D call TRBD1 (6 bases). The CDR3 totals 14 residues. The ends were cut back, 0 bases at V and 5 bases at J, with 10 bases in the middle. Germline assignment: CDR1 MNHNY and CDR2 SVGAGI (reference sequence). The CDR3 nucleotides read TGTGCCAGCAGTTACTCCCGGCAGGGGGAGACCCAGTACTTC. Translation: CASSYSRQGETQYF.